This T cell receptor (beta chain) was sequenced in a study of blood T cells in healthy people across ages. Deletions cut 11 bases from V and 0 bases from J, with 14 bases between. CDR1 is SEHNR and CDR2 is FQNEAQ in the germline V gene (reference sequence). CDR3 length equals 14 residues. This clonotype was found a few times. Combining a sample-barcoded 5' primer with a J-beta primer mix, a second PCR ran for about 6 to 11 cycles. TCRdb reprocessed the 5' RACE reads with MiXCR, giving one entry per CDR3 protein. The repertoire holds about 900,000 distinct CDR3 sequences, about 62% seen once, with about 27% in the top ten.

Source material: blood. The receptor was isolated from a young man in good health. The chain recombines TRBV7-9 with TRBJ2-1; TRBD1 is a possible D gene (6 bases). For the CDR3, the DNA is TGTGCCGTAAATCAGGGGAGCTCCTACAATGAGCAGTTCTTC. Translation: CAVNQGSSYNEQFF.